Shown below are 15 T cell receptor beta chains from a single sample sequenced in a study of spatial heterogeneity in lung cancer. Each CDR3 protein is one row after TCRdb ran MiXCR on the 5' RACE reads. The sample carries about 38,000 distinct CDR3 sequences, 6.5% to 9.5% recorded once. This sample's time point: blood at routine non-recurrence follow-up after resection. Sequencing was performed on PBMCs, taken at follow-up. All receptors come from a male donor with early-stage non-small cell lung cancer.

In its sample, this clonotype was seen many times. This rearrangement joins TRBV18 to TRBJ2-5; unclear D gene. Trimming stripped 5 bases from V and 7 bases from J, with 11 bases between. The length of the CDR3 is 12 residues. From germline, CDR1 is KGHSH and CDR2 LQKENI. CDR3 region: CASSAQWGTQYF. DNA for the CDR3: TGTGCCAGCTCAGCCCAATGGGGGACCCAGTACTTC.

This clonotype was seen ten or more times. The V gene is TRBV11-2, the J gene TRBJ2-1; 8 bases are a match to TRBD1. There are 15 residues in the CDR3. Germline loops: CDR1 SGHAT, CDR2 FQNNGV. Trimming removed 1 base from V and 4 bases from J; junction bases left unmatched: 3. The chain's CDR3 is CASSLGQGTYNEQFF. CDR3 nucleotides: TGTGCCAGCAGCTTAGGACAGGGGACTTACAATGAGCAGTTCTTC. The full variable domain, rest sourced from reference TRBV11-2 and TRBJ2-1, is EAGVAQSPRYKIIEKRQSVAFWCNPISGHATLYWYQQILGQGPKLLIQFQNNGVVDDSQLPKDRFSAERLKGVDSTLKIQPAKLEDSAVYLCASSLGQGTYNEQFFGPGTRLTVL.

This clonotype was observed at least ten times. V gene TRBV10-2 combines with J gene TRBJ1-5; 8 bases fit TRBD1. Per germline, CDR1 WSHSY and CDR2 SAAADI. With 0 bases clipped from V and 2 bases from J, the junction kept 0 bases outside the gene matches. The CDR3 runs to 15 residues. The CDR3 sequence: CASSESTGGNQPQHF. The DNA of the CDR3 is TGCGCCAGCAGTGAGTCGACAGGGGGCAATCAGCCCCAGCATTTT.

The chain links TRBV7-2 to TRBJ2-7; either TRBD1 or TRBD2 may fit D (5 bases each). In germline, CDR1 is SGHTA, CDR2 FQGNSA. Deletions cut 0 bases from V and 0 bases from J, with 9 bases between. CDR3 length: 15 amino acids. The CDR3 protein is CASSLAWDPSYEQYF. CDR3 DNA sequence: TGTGCCAGCAGCTTAGCCTGGGACCCCTCCTACGAGCAGTACTTC.

Many counts were recorded for this clonotype. The chain couples TRBV15 to TRBJ2-6; the D gene is possibly TRBD2 (5 bases). This CDR3 region has 16 residues. Germline lookup yields CDR1 LNHNV and CDR2 YYDKDF (reference sequence). Trimming shortened V by 0 bases and J by 2 bases, and 8 bases separated the two germline ends. Here the CDR3 reads CATSRDSGTGANVLTF. The CDR3 coding sequence is TGTGCCACCAGCAGAGATTCCGGGACTGGGGCCAACGTCCTGACTTTC.

This clonotype was observed at least ten times. The chain carries TRBV7-3 and TRBJ1-5; D might be TRBD1 (5 bases). The CDR3 covers 18 residues. V was pared by 5 bases and J by 5 bases, with 25 bases between. Germline CDR1 and CDR2: SGHTA and FQGTGA. The CDR3 is CASSLPRKGLLGHQPQHF. Here the CDR3 DNA reads TGTGCCAGCAGCCTTCCACGTAAGGGACTCCTGGGGCATCAGCCCCAGCATTTT.

V usage is TRBV7-8 and J usage is TRBJ2-1, with D unclear. V was cut by 1 base and J by 4 bases, with 11 bases left in between. CDR1 is SGHVS, CDR2 FQNEAQ, per germline. This CDR3 region has 15 residues. CDR3 in amino acids: CASSLESAEYNEQFF. Written as DNA, the CDR3 is TGTGCCAGCAGCTTAGAGTCGGCTGAATACAATGAGCAGTTCTTC. Full variable domain (remainder filled in from reference TRBV7-8 and TRBJ2-1): GAGVSQSPRYKVAKRGQDVALRCDPISGHVSLFWYQQALGQGPEFLTYFQNEAQLDKSGLPSDRFFAERPEGSVSTLKIQRTQQEDSAVYLCASSLESAEYNEQFFGPGTRLTVL.

In this sample, this clonotype turned up many times. The rearrangement uses TRBV7-6 and TRBJ2-2; the D is unclear. This CDR3 has 14 residues. The germline V and J ends were trimmed by 2 bases and 0 bases, with 4 bases remaining between them. Germline V CDR1 and CDR2: SGHVS, FNYEAQ. CDR3 sequence (DNA): TGTGCCAGCAGCTTAACCGCGAACACCGGGGAGCTGTTTTTT. Its translation is CASSLTANTGELFF. The full variable domain, its missing parts supplied by reference TRBV7-6 and TRBJ2-2, is GAGVSQSPRYKVTKRGQDVALRCDPISGHVSLYWYRQALGQGPEFLTYFNYEAQQDKSGLPNDRFSAERPEGSISTLTIQRTEQRDSAMYRCASSLTANTGELFFGEGSRLTVL.

The V gene is TRBV6-2 or TRBV6-3, the J gene TRBJ2-1; possible D gene TRBD1, 5 bases. The V gene lost 6 bases and the J gene lost 2 bases, with 14 bases spanning the gap. Germline V CDR1 and CDR2: MNHEY, SVGEGT. This CDR3 is built from 15 residues. CDR3 sequence (DNA): TGTGCCAGCAGCGACGACAGAGCCCCCTACAATGAGCAGTTCTTC. Translated, it gives CASSDDRAPYNEQFF.

V is TRBV29-1 and J is TRBJ2-1; TRBD2 aligns across 12 bases. J gave up 3 bases and V 7 bases, and 10 bases lay outside the gene matches. The CDR3 length is 16 residues. The germline V gene has CDR1 SQVTM and CDR2 ANQGSEA. The CDR3 is CSAPSTSGGDYNEQFF. The CDR3 nucleotides read TGCAGCGCTCCTTCGACTAGCGGGGGCGACTACAATGAGCAGTTCTTC.

This clonotype was recorded many times. The chain combines TRBV7-9 with TRBJ2-5, with no clear D. The CDR3 has 12 amino acids. Deletions cut 3 bases from V and 2 bases from J, with 4 bases between. CDR1 and CDR2 (germline): SEHNR, FQNEAQ (reference sequence). DNA of the CDR3: TGTGCCAGCAGCTTGGGGCAAGAGACCCAGTACTTC. Amino acid sequence: CASSLGQETQYF.

Turning to this clonotype: This may come from a read error, since a much larger clone is one base off. The J gene is TRBJ2-2, the V gene TRBV2, with 8 bases that match TRBD1. CDR3 length: 15 amino acids. CDR1 is SNHLY, CDR2 FYNNEI, per germline. CDR3 DNA: TGTGCCAGCCGTGGGACAGGATCGAACATCGGGGAGCTGTTTTTT. It specifies CASRGTGSNIGELFF.

This clonotype has ten or more counts. This chain joins TRBV24-1 and TRBJ2-1, with 7 bases that match TRBD2. Losses at the gene ends were 5 bases for V and 5 bases for J; bases not matched to a gene: 8. The length of the CDR3 is 15 residues. Germline CDR1 is KGHDR and CDR2 is SFDVKD. DNA for the CDR3: TGTGCCACCAGTGTAGGTGGGGGGGAAAACAATGAGCAGTTCTTC. This gives the protein CATSVGGGENNEQFF.

The sample holds many counts of this clonotype. The rearrangement uses TRBV29-1 and TRBJ1-2; 7 nucleotides match TRBD1. Germline V gene sequence: CDR1 SQVTM, CDR2 ANQGSEA. CDR3 length: 14 residues. The J segment lost 0 bases and the V segment lost 3 bases, leaving 4 bases of the junction unmatched. The CDR3: CSVDFQGANYGYTF. In DNA form, the CDR3 reads TGCAGCGTTGATTTTCAGGGGGCTAACTATGGCTACACCTTC.

This clonotype was counted many times. The J gene is TRBJ1-2, the V gene TRBV2, with D tentatively TRBD1 (5 bases). Germline V gene lookup returns CDR1 SNHLY and CDR2 FYNNEI. V shed 8 bases and J shed 3 bases, with 19 bases lying between them. The CDR3 is made up of 15 amino acids. The CDR3 here is CASAGGTGEYYGYTF. CDR3 coding DNA: TGTGCCAGCGCTGGAGGGACTGGCGAGTACTATGGCTACACCTTC.